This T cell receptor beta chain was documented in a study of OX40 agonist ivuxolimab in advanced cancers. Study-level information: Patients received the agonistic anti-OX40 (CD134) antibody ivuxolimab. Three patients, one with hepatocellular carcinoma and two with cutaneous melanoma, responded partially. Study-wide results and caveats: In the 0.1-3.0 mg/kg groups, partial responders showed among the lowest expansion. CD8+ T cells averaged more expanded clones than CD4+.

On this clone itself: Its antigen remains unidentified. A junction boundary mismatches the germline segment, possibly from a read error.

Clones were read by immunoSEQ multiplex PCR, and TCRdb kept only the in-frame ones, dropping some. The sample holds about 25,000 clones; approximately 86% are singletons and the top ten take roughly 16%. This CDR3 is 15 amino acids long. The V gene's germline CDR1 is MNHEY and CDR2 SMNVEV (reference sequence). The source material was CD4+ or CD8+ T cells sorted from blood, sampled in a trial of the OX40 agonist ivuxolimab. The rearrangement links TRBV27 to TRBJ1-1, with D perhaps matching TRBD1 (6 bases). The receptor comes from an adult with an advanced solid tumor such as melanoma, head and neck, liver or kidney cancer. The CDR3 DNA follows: TGTGCCAGCAGTATATCAGTGACAGGAGGCACTGAAGCTTTCTTT. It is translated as CASSISVTGGTEAFF.